What follows are 9 T cell receptor beta chains derived from one specimen sequenced in a study of T-cell reconstitution after alpha-beta-depleted transplantation in children. Preparation of the TCRbeta library involved a method that used unique molecular identifiers. TCRdb called the PCR reads again in MiXCR, with one record for every CDR3 protein. Of about a million distinct CDR3 sequences in the sample, under 30% were seen once. Specimen: PBMCs, mostly from graft donor cells, collected 360 days after TCRalphabeta/CD19-depleted stem cell transplant. The source is a boy under two years old who had a stem cell transplant for SCID, so the T cells may come from the graft donor.

The chain carries TRBV12-3 or TRBV12-4 and TRBJ1-1, with D possibly being TRBD1 (6 bases). V shed 5 bases and J shed 4 bases, with 14 bases lying between them. This CDR3 spans 14 amino acids. This CDR3 is CASSITGRGTEAFF. CDR3 DNA sequence: TGTGCCAGCAGTATCACAGGGCGGGGCACTGAAGCTTTCTTT.

This clonotype was detected a few times. This chain uses TRBV5-1 with TRBJ1-1, with 7 bases fitting TRBD1. The CDR3 contains 14 residues. With 6 bases clipped from V and 1 base from J, the junction kept 6 bases outside the gene matches. Germline CDR1 SGHRS, CDR2 YFSETQ. The chain's CDR3 is CASKVSGGNTEAFF. DNA of the CDR3: TGCGCCAGCAAGGTTTCAGGGGGGAACACTGAAGCTTTCTTT.

The chain carries TRBV20-1 and TRBJ2-2; the match to TRBD2 covers 8 bases. The CDR3 is 15 residues long. Germline CDR1 and CDR2: DFQATT and SNEGSKA (reference sequence). The junction had 8 bases not matched to a gene; V was cut back by 1 base and J by 7 bases. DNA of the CDR3: TGCAGTGCTAGAGTCGACGGGGGGGCTGGCGGGGAGCTGTTTTTT. Translated: CSARVDGGAGGELFF.

Only a few counts were recorded for this clonotype. This CDR3 reads CASSLVASGVEEQFF. CDR3 sequence (DNA): TGCGCCAGCAGCTTGGTGGCTAGCGGGGTGGAGGAGCAGTTCTTC. This chain connects TRBV5-1 to TRBJ2-1; 9 nucleotides match TRBD2. CDR3 length: 15 residues. CDR1 and CDR2 from the germline V gene are SGHRS and YFSETQ. V was pared by 0 bases and J by 10 bases, with 8 bases of the junction left unmatched.

CDR3 amino acids: CASSQTGREGFF. Written as DNA, the CDR3 is TGTGCCAGCAGCCAAACAGGGCGCGAGGGGTTCTTC. The V and J genes are TRBV12-3 or TRBV12-4 and TRBJ2-1; possibly TRBD1 for D (6 bases). V lost 6 bases to trimming and J lost 15 bases, with 18 bases between them. This CDR3 comprises 12 residues.

This sequence joins TRBV6-2 or TRBV6-3 and TRBJ2-1; 9 bases are shared with TRBD1. The V gene's germline CDR1 is MNHEY and CDR2 SVGEGT. V dropped 6 bases and J dropped 5; count of bases not matched to a gene: 11. The CDR3 length is 16 residues. CDR3 DNA sequence: TGTGCCAGCAGCCGGCCCCGGGACAGGGTCCACAATGAGCAGTTCTTC. The encoded protein is CASSRPRDRVHNEQFF.

This clonotype was counted between two and nine times. The chain links TRBV27 to TRBJ2-1; the match to TRBD2 covers 10 bases. This CDR3 comprises 15 residues. V lost 6 bases to trimming and J lost 7 bases; unmatched junction nucleotides: 9. Per germline, CDR1 MNHEY and CDR2 SMNVEV (reference sequence). CDR3 sequence reads: CASRTKRGGPNEQFF. In DNA form, the CDR3 reads TGTGCCAGCAGGACAAAGCGGGGGGGCCCTAATGAGCAGTTCTTC.

J is TRBJ2-1 and V is TRBV20-1; D not certain. This CDR3 has 14 amino acids. Germline-derived CDR1 and CDR2 are DFQATT and SNEGSKA (reference sequence). Trimming stripped 3 bases from V and 5 bases from J, with 14 bases between. The CDR3 nucleotides read TGCAGTGCTAGGTTGTGGTCCCCTAACAATGAGCAGTTCTTC. It is translated as CSARLWSPNNEQFF.

The chain uses TRBV28 and TRBJ2-3; a weak D match, TRBD2 (6 bases). Germline CDR1 MDHEN, CDR2 SYDVKM. The CDR3 runs to 13 residues. V was trimmed by 10 bases and J by 13 bases, leaving 24 bases between them. The CDR3 bases are TGTGCCATCTGGCGGGGCGACGAGGCCAGAAAGTATTTT. It encodes CAIWRGDEARKYF.